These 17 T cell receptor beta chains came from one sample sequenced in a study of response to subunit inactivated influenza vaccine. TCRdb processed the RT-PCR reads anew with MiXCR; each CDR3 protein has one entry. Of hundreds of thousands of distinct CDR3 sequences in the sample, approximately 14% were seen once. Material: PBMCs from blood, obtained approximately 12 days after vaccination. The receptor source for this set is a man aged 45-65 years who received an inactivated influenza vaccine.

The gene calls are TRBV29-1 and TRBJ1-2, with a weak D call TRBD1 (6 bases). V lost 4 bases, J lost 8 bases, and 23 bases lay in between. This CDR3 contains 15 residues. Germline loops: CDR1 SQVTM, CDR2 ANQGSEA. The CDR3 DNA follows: TGCAGCGTTGCGAGGGATGGGGGGCGTTGGGGAGGCTACACCTTC. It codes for CSVARDGGRWGGYTF.

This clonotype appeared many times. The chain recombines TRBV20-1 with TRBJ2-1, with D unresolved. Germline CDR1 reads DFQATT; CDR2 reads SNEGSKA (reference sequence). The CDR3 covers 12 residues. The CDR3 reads CSWKGSYNEQFF. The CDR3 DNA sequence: TGCAGCTGGAAGGGCTCCTACAATGAGCAGTTCTTC.

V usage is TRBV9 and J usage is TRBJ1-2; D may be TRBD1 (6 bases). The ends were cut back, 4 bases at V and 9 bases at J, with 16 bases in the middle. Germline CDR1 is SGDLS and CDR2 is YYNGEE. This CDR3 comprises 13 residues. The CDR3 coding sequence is TGTGCCAGCAGCCCCCCAGGGGCGCGAAGCTACACCTTC. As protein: CASSPPGARSYTF.

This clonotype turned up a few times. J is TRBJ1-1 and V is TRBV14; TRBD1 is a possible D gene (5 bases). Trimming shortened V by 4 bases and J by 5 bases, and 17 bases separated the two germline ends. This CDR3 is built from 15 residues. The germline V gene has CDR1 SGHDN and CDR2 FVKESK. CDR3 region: CASSRLGGGGTEAFF. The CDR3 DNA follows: TGTGCCAGCAGCCGCTTGGGGGGGGGAGGAACTGAAGCTTTCTTT.

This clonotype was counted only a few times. The CDR3 loop is CASSLLGSRDFNEQFF. DNA of the CDR3: TGTGCCAGCAGCCTACTGGGATCTAGGGATTTCAATGAGCAGTTCTTC. This chain uses TRBV6-2 or TRBV6-3 with TRBJ2-1; D ambiguous. The CDR3 runs 16 residues. Trimming removed 6 bases from V and 6 bases from J, with 21 bases in between. Germline CDR1 MNHEY, CDR2 SVGEGT.

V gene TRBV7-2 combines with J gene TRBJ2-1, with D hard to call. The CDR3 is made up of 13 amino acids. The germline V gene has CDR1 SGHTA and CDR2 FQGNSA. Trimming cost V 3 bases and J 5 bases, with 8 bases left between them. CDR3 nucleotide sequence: TGTGCCAGCAGCTTTTTCACTGACAATGAGCAGTTCTTC. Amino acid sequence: CASSFFTDNEQFF.

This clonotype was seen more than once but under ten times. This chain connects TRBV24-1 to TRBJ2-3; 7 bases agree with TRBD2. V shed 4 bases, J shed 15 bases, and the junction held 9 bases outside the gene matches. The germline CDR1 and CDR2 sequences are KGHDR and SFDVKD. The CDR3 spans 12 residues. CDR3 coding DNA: TGTGCCACCAGTGACCGGGGGGTTCCCACCTATTTT. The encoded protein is CATSDRGVPTYF.

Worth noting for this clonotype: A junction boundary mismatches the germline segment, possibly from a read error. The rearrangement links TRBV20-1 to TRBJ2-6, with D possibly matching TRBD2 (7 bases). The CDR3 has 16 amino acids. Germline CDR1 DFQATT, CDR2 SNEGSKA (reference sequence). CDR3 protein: CSARDWGGSEANVLTF. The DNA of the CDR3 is TGCAGTGCTAGAGATTGGGGGGGCTCTGAGGCCAACGTCCTGACTTTC.

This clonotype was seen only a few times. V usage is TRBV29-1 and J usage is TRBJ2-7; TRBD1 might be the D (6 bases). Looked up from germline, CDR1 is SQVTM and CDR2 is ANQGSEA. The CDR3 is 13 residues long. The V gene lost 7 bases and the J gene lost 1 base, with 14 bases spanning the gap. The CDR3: CSALLDSSYEQYF. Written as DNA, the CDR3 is TGCAGCGCTCTCCTGGACAGTTCCTACGAGCAGTACTTC.

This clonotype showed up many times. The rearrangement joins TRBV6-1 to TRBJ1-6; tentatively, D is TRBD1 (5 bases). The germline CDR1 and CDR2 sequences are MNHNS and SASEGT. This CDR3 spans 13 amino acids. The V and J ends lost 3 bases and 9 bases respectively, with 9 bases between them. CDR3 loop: CASSETEGSPLHF. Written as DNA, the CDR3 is TGTGCCAGCAGTGAGACAGAGGGTTCACCCCTCCACTTT.

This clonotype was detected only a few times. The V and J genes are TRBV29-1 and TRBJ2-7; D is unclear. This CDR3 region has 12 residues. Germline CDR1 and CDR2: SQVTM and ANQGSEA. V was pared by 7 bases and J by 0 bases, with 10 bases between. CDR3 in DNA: TGCAGCGCTTTGACATCCTCCTACGAGCAGTACTTC. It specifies CSALTSSYEQYF.

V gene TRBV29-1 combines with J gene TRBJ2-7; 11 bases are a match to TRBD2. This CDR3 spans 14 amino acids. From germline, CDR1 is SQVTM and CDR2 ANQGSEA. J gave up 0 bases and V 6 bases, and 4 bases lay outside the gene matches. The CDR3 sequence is CSVGGTSGSYEQYF. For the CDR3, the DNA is TGCAGCGTGGGAGGGACTAGCGGCTCCTACGAGCAGTACTTC.

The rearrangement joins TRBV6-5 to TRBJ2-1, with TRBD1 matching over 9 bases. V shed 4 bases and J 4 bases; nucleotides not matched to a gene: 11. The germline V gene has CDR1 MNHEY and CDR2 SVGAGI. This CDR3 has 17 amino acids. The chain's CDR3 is CASSFRLGTGWYNEQFF. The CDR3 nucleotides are TGTGCCAGCAGTTTCCGCCTTGGGACAGGGTGGTACAATGAGCAGTTCTTC.

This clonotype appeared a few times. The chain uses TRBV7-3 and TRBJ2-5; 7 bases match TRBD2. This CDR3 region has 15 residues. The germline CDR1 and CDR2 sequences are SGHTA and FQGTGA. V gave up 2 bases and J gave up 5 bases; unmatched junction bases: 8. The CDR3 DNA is TGTGCCAGCAGCTTAGGGGGACTAAACGGGGAGACCCAGTACTTC. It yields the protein CASSLGGLNGETQYF.

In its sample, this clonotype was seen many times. The CDR3, as DNA: TGTGCCAGCAGCTTGGATGTTTCCTACGAGCAGTACTTC. It yields the protein CASSLDVSYEQYF. This chain uses TRBV5-5 with TRBJ2-7; D not certain. Germline V gene data show CDR1 as SGHKS and CDR2 as YYEKEE (reference sequence). V was shortened by 0 bases and J by 1 base, with 5 bases between the two germline ends. The CDR3 is 13 residues long. The full variable domain, rest sourced from reference TRBV5-5 and TRBJ2-7, is DAGVTQSPTHLIKTRGQQVTLRCSPISGHKSVSWYQQVLGQGPQFIFQYYEKEERGRGNFPDRFSARQFPNYSSELNVNALLLGDSALYLCASSLDVSYEQYFGPGTRLTVT.

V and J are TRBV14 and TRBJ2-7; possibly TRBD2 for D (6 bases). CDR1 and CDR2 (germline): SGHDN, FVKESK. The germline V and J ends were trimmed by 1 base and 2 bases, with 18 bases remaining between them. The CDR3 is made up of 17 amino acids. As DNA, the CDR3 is TGTGCCAGCAGCCAAGGGCCCCGGGGGAGAAAGGCCTACGAGCAGTACTTC. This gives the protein CASSQGPRGRKAYEQYF.

The CDR3 here is CSARGDNYGYTF. In nucleotides, the CDR3 is TGCAGTGCCAGGGGGGATAACTATGGCTACACCTTC. The rearrangement links TRBV20-1 to TRBJ1-2, with 7 nucleotides matching TRBD1. The CDR3 covers 12 residues. Germline CDR1 is DFQATT and CDR2 is SNEGSKA (reference sequence). The V and J ends lost 6 bases and 1 base, in that order; junction bases with no gene match: 2.